The present T cell receptor beta chain was sequenced within a study of Graves' ophthalmopathy and Graves' hyperthyroidism. Germline V gene data show CDR1 as LNHNV and CDR2 as YYDKDF (reference sequence). The CDR3 is 15 amino acids. Comments on this clonotype: One end of the junction is discordant with germline, which a read error may explain.

Amplification targeted the TCR beta CDR3 regions, with RNA transcripts as the source material. Amplification began with first-round RT-PCR using HTBI primers, then second-round multiplex PCR was performed. TCRdb independently ran MiXCR on the multiplex PCR reads; one entry per CDR3 protein. The data show 500,000 to 700,000 distinct CDR3 sequences, with roughly 39% seen just once and 3.5% to 4.5% held by the top ten. The chain has TRBV15 and TRBJ1-1; TRBD1 aligns across 9 bases. The specimen sequenced was peripheral blood or thyroid tissue (not recorded which). This receptor was identified in an adult man with Graves' hyperthyroidism. The CDR3 loop is CASSFRDRVNTEAFF. CDR3 nucleotides: TGTGCCAGCAGCTTCCGGGACAGGGTCAACACTGAAGCTTTCTTT.